This T cell receptor beta chain derives from a study of ipilimumab plus nivolumab after autologous stem cell transplantation (dated by TCRdb to the early 2020s). Some background on the complete study: A median of about five ipilimumab doses and about eight nivolumab doses was received by trial patients. Primary refractory and relapsed disease were included in the DLBCL cohort, with 18-month progression-free survival of around 88% and 27%, respectively. Patients with high-risk diffuse large B cell lymphoma, mature T cell lymphoma, or multiple myeloma undergoing autologous transplant were enrolled in the trial. The intent-to-treat population of the trial consisted of fewer than 45 patients.

As concerns this clone: Which antigen it targets is not known. The record has no base qualities; no much larger clone is one base away.

The library was produced with the immunoSEQ multiplex PCR assay. TCRdb provides this immuneACCESS table in a form limited to in-frame rearrangements. Some clones are lacking; in checked studies, under half of them reflect an unresolved V gene, and why the rest are absent is not known. This sample gives around 15,000 clones in total; just under 80% of them show up just once. The top ten hold roughly 10% of the sample. Ipilimumab was given at 1 mg/kg intravenously on day 1 of selected weeks, and checkpoint therapy started 14 to 28 days after autologous transplant. The nivolumab dose was 3 mg/kg intravenously, delivered on day 1 of weeks 1, 4, 7, 10, and every two weeks through week 26. The study was a Phase Ib clinical trial testing combined checkpoint inhibition with ipilimumab and nivolumab as consolidation after autologous stem cell transplantation. Here is what the overall study found, with its caveats: The authors concluded that, as post-transplant consolidation, combined checkpoint inhibition appeared tolerable. The authors stated that profiles of the T cell receptor repertoire, regulatory T cell phenotype and gut microbiota provided a biologic rationale for studying this approach further.

V is cut by 5 bases and J by 6 bases, and the space between the germline ends is 14 bases. The CDR3 contains 14 residues, cysteine and phenylalanine counted. The CDR3 DNA has 42 bases and is translated from base 1. The germline V gene yields SGHRS for CDR1 and YFSETQ for CDR2. The receptor was derived from a male donor with diffuse large B-cell lymphoma. The sequencing used PBMCs, collected in a trial of ipilimumab plus nivolumab as post-transplant consolidation. The chain links TRBV5-1 with TRBJ1-4; no D segment can be confidently identified. The CDR3 reads CASSLSTYDEKLFF. The bases read TGCGCCAGCAGTCTTTCTACATACGATGAAAAACTGTTTTTT.